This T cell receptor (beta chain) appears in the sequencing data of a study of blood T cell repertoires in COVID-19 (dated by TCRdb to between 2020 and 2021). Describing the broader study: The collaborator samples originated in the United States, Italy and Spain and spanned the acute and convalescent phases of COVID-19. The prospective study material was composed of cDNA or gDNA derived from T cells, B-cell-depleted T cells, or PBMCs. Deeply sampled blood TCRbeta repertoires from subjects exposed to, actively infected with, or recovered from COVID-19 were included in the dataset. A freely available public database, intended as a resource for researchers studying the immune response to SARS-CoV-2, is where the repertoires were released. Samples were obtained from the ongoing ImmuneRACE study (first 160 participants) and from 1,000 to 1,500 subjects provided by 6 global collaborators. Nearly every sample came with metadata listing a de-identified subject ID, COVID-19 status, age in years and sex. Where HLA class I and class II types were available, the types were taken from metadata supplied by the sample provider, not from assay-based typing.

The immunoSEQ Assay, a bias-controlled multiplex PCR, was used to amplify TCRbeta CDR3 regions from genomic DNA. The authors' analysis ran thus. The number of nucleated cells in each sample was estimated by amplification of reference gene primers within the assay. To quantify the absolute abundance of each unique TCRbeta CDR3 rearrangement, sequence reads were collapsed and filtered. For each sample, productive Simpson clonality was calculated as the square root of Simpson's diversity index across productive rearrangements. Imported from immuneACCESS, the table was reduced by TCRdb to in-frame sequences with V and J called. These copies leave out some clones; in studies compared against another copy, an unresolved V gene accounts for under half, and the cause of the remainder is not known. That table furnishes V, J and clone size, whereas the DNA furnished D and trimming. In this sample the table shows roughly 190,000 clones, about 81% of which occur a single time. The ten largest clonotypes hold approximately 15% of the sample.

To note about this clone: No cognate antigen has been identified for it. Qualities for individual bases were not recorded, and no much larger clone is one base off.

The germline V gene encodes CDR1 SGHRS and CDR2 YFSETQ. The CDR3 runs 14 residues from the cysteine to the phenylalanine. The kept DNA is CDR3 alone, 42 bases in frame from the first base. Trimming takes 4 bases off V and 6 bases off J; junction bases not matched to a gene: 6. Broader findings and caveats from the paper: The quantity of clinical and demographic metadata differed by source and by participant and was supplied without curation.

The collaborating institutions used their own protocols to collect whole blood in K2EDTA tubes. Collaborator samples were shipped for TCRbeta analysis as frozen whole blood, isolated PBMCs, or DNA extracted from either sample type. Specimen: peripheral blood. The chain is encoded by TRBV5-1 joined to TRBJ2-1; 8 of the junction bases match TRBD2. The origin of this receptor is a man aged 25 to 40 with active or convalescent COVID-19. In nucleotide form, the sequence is TGCGCCAGCAGCCCCGGCGGGGGGCGCAATGAGCAGTTCTTC. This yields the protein CASSPGGGRNEQFF.